The 2 T cell receptor beta chains in this list originate from one sample, sequenced in a study of molecular identifiers for immune sequencing clone quantification. TCRdb passed the PCR reads through MiXCR, listing each CDR3 protein once. This table has tens of thousands of distinct CDR3 sequences, 24% appearing once. Sample: naive CD8+ T cells from blood, with Jurkat cell RNA spiked in. The subset here: FACS-sorted CD8+CD4-CCR7+CD45RA+ naive T cells. The receptors shown here come from a human donor in good health. Some libraries in this study had Jurkat cell RNA spiked in.

To note about this clonotype: Given a much more abundant clone one base away, this may be a read error. The V call is TRBV27, the J call TRBJ1-1; 7 bases match TRBD1. The germline V gene has CDR1 MNHEY and CDR2 SMNVEV (reference sequence). The CDR3 consists of 13 residues. The CDR3, as DNA: TGTGCCATCAGTTTCGGACAGGACTTTGAAGCTTTCTTT. Translated: CAISFGQDFEAFF.

This clonotype was detected many times. The rearrangement joins TRBV12-3 or TRBV12-4 to TRBJ2-4, with TRBD1 identical over 7 bases. This CDR3 spans 12 amino acids. V trimming: 6 bases; J trimming: 15 bases; junction bases outside the gene matches: 11. The DNA for the CDR3 is TGTGCCAGCAGGGATCTGACAGGGCTAGGGTACTTC. Translated: CASRDLTGLGYF.